The entry below gives a single T cell receptor beta chain sequence along with its context. The target of this receptor is not known. No base qualities exist here, and no much larger clone lies one base off it. The entry originates in a study of T cells in Graves' hyperthyroidism and ophthalmopathy (dated by TCRdb to about 2019). In the study overall: Peripheral blood was collected at initial diagnosis, before any treatment. To identify distinguishing TCR V-J signatures, a discovery cohort of 100 or so patients was used, comprising approximately 40 with Graves' ophthalmopathy and around 57 with stable Graves' hyperthyroidism. Prospective prediction of ophthalmopathy was tested in an independent validation cohort consisting of about 20 hyperthyroidism patients and more than 15 patients who later progressed to ophthalmopathy. The roughly 100 discovery patients were divided at random into training and test sets in a 7:3 ratio. In about 6 Graves' hyperthyroidism patients, the study also compared T-cell repertoires from thyroid tissue with T-cell repertoires from blood. After blood sampling, hyperthyroidism patients were treated with methimazole at a starting dose of 30 mg daily, and ophthalmopathy patients were treated with high-dose intravenous methylprednisolone. TCR Vbeta CDR3 sequencing of around 130 peripheral blood samples (43 ophthalmopathy, 75 to 85 hyperthyroidism and roughly 17 progressor patients) is reported in the paper. Results the study describes overall, beyond this receptor: In validation, the model predicted progression to ophthalmopathy a median of 6.5 months before onset, with about 64% sensitivity and 72.22% specificity. Sample size was not statistically predetermined, and investigators were not blinded to group allocation. Most expanded thyroid clonotypes (frequency above 0.001) were also found in blood, which suggests that blood repertoires may mirror thyroid immune responses. A 13 V-J signature model separated ophthalmopathy from stable hyperthyroidism, with around 91% sensitivity and 81.08% specificity in cross-validation and 80%/75% in testing.

TCR beta CDR3 regions were amplified from RNA transcripts. For the first round of RT-PCR on the TCR CDR3, the HTBI primer set was used together with the Qiagen OneStep RT-PCR kit. The libraries were constructed in a second round of multiplex PCR and then size-selected and purified. The libraries were sequenced on an Illumina HiSeq2000 using paired-end 100 bp reads. The paper's data handling went like this. SOAPnuke was used to process the raw data, with reads discarded if the reads contained adapters or uncalled bases, had a mean Phred below 15, or lacked an exact constant-primer or identifier match. High-quality paired reads were merged with COPE v1.2.5, and unique nucleotide sequences were defined as clonotypes. MiTCR v1.1 was used to align clonotypes to the IMGT TRBV, TRBD and TRBJ reference segments. The analysis included only V-J combinations with a frequency above 0.0001, which together covered about 99% of the repertoires. A TCS score was defined as the ratio of F50 (clonal expansion) to E x V (chaos), with BLOSUM62-based TCRdist applied between CDR3 peptides within each V-J. Welch's t-statistics and random forest reduced just over 500 V-J features to roughly 13, which were used in a naive Bayes classifier (R e1071). The public reads were run again by TCRdb, first through fastp at Q25 and then through MiXCR, and only productive beta chains were kept. Entries that share a CDR3 protein sequence are merged under the most common genes and DNA. For this entry, the V and J calls and clone size follow TCRdb and not the study's own pipeline. This sample gives around 450,000 distinct CDR3 sequences in total; about a sixth of them show up just once. Over 7.5% of the sample goes to the ten largest clones.

Stable Graves' hyperthyroidism was defined as the absence of progression to ophthalmopathy over 18 months of follow-up. Hyperthyroidism patients were aged 18 to 65 years and newly diagnosed, with disease duration of less than 2 months. Any patient with an uncontrolled infection, another autoimmune disease, pregnancy or lactation was excluded. Diagnoses were based on clinical symptoms, serum thyroxine and TRAb, thyroid ultrasound and orbital computed tomography. PBMCs were isolated from about 9 ml of fresh peripheral blood by Ficoll-Paque density gradient centrifugation. Total RNA was extracted using Trizol reagent, and RNA quality was assessed on an Agilent 2100 Bioanalyzer. From the germline V gene (reference sequence), CDR1 is MNHEY and CDR2 is SMNVEV. The CDR3 runs 16 residues from the cysteine to the phenylalanine. Only the CDR3 portion is preserved as DNA: 48 bases, with reading frame beginning at the first base. The junction shows trimming of 0 bases on V and 3 bases on J, plus 9 bases between the germline ends.

This TCR was sampled from a woman under 30 with Graves' hyperthyroidism. The sequence joins TRBV27 to TRBJ2-6, with no confidently assigned D gene. Input material: blood. The nucleotide sequence reads TGTGCCAGCAGTTTATCGCCCGTGGTTGGGGCCAACGTCCTGACTTTC. This translates into CASSLSPVVGANVLTF.